Listed below are T cell receptor beta chains from one sample, sequenced in a study of multiple sclerosis patients with progressive multifocal leukoencephalopathy. Profiling relied on immunoSEQ multiplex PCR, and the TCRdb table lists in-frame clones only, not all of them. The sample lists approximately 30,000 clones, 80% to 90% occurring once. The input for sequencing was PBMCs, taken from a patient treated with natalizumab. The source is a woman aged 35 to 49 with progressive multifocal leukoencephalopathy. CDR3s include the opening cysteine and the closing phenylalanine or tryptophan. D genes are given only for firm matches. Not every row has a clone size; where given, it reads once, few, many or a size class.

j_call: TRBJ2-2
d_call: NA
clone_size: few
v_call: TRBV19
cdr3_nt: TGTGCCAGTAGTATAGCCAGGAACACCGGGGAGCTGTTTTTT
cdr3_aa: CASSIARNTGELFF

j_call: TRBJ1-1
d_call: NA
clone_size: NA
v_call: TRBV30
cdr3_nt: TGTGCCTGGAGTGTTGGGAAGAACACTGAAGCTTTCTTT
cdr3_aa: CAWSVGKNTEAFF

j_call: TRBJ1-1
d_call: TRBD1
clone_size: NA
v_call: TRBV15
cdr3_nt: TGTGCCACCAGCGTCCGGACAGGGAACACTGAAGCTTTCTTT
cdr3_aa: CATSVRTGNTEAFF

j_call: TRBJ2-3
d_call: NA
clone_size: NA
v_call: TRBV5-1
cdr3_nt: TGCGCCAGCCACAGCTGGGGAGTAGGGGATACGCAGTATTTT
cdr3_aa: CASHSWGVGDTQYF

j_call: TRBJ2-3
d_call: NA
clone_size: NA
v_call: TRBV7-2
cdr3_nt: TGTGCCAGCACGACGGGACTTTATCCAGATACGCAGTATTTT
cdr3_aa: CASTTGLYPDTQYF

j_call: TRBJ1-1
d_call: TRBD1
clone_size: NA
v_call: TRBV5-1
cdr3_nt: TGCGCCAGCACTCCTGGGACAGGGGGCACTGAAGCTTTCTTT
cdr3_aa: CASTPGTGGTEAFF

j_call: TRBJ2-3
d_call: NA
clone_size: once
v_call: TRBV9
cdr3_nt: TGTGCCAGCAGCGTAGGTGGCCGCAGACTTACAGATACGCAGTATTTT
cdr3_aa: CASSVGGRRLTDTQYF

j_call: TRBJ1-2
d_call: TRBD1
clone_size: NA
v_call: TRBV29-1
cdr3_nt: TGCAGCGCTGGACAGGGGGCGCGTTGGGGCTACACCTTC
cdr3_aa: CSAGQGARWGYTF

j_call: TRBJ1-1
d_call: NA
clone_size: once
v_call: TRBV10-1
cdr3_nt: TGCGCCAGCAGTGAGTCGACCCCGACTGAAGCTTTCTTT
cdr3_aa: CASSESTPTEAFF

j_call: TRBJ1-1
d_call: NA
clone_size: once
v_call: TRBV9
cdr3_nt: TGTGCCAGCAGCTACCTGGGGCGGCCCAACACTGAAGCTTTCTTT
cdr3_aa: CASSYLGRPNTEAFF

j_call: TRBJ2-3
d_call: TRBD2
clone_size: NA
v_call: TRBV4-2
cdr3_nt: TGTGCCAGCAGCGGACTAGCGGGAGGGCCCAAAGATACGCAGTATTTT
cdr3_aa: CASSGLAGGPKDTQYF

j_call: TRBJ2-1
d_call: TRBD1
clone_size: NA
v_call: TRBV7-3
cdr3_nt: TGTGCCAGCAGCTTAAGGGGGACAGGGAATACTTGGACCTACAATGAGCAGTTCTTC
cdr3_aa: CASSLRGTGNTWTYNEQFF

j_call: TRBJ2-5
d_call: TRBD2
clone_size: NA
v_call: TRBV7-9
cdr3_nt: TGTGCCAGCAGCCTTCTAGCGGGAGGGAAAGAGACCCAGTACTTC
cdr3_aa: CASSLLAGGKETQYF

j_call: TRBJ2-1
d_call: TRBD2
clone_size: NA
v_call: TRBV5-1
cdr3_nt: TGCGCCAGCAGCTCCCCCGGGACTAGCGGGGGGGCCTATGAGCAGTTCTTC
cdr3_aa: CASSSPGTSGGAYEQFF

j_call: TRBJ2-2
d_call: NA
clone_size: NA
v_call: TRBV28
cdr3_nt: TGTGCCAGCAGCTACACTAGCCGGGCCGGGGAGCTGTTTTTT
cdr3_aa: CASSYTSRAGELFF

j_call: TRBJ1-5
d_call: NA
clone_size: few
v_call: TRBV18
cdr3_nt: TGTGCCAGCTCACCATCGGGGTACGCGGGCAATCAGCCCCAGCATTTT
cdr3_aa: CASSPSGYAGNQPQHF

j_call: TRBJ1-5
d_call: TRBD1
clone_size: NA
v_call: TRBV19
cdr3_nt: TGTGCCAGTACGGACAGGGGGTATTATAGCAATCAGCCCCAGCATTTT
cdr3_aa: CASTDRGYYSNQPQHF

j_call: TRBJ2-7
d_call: TRBD1
clone_size: few
v_call: TRBV7-9
cdr3_nt: TGTGCCAGCAGCCATGGACAGGGGAAATACGAGCAGTACTTC
cdr3_aa: CASSHGQGKYEQYF

j_call: TRBJ1-1
d_call: TRBD1
clone_size: NA
v_call: TRBV13
cdr3_nt: TGTGCCAGCAGCTCCGGGACAGGGGGCAATCAGGACACTGAAGCTTTCTTT
cdr3_aa: CASSSGTGGNQDTEAFF

j_call: TRBJ1-2
d_call: TRBD1
clone_size: NA
v_call: TRBV20-1
cdr3_nt: TGCAGTGCCAGGGGGCTCTATGGCTACACCTTC
cdr3_aa: CSARGLYGYTF

j_call: TRBJ1-2
d_call: NA
clone_size: NA
v_call: TRBV10-3
cdr3_nt: TGTGCCATCAGAGACGGGATAACTAACTATGGCTACACCTTC
cdr3_aa: CAIRDGITNYGYTF

j_call: TRBJ2-6
d_call: NA
clone_size: few
v_call: TRBV4-3
cdr3_nt: TGCGCCAGCAGCCAAGCTTCGGGATCTGGGGCCAACGTCCTGACTTTC
cdr3_aa: CASSQASGSGANVLTF

j_call: TRBJ1-5
d_call: NA
clone_size: few
v_call: TRBV7-9
cdr3_nt: TGTGCCAGCGGACCCGACGGAAATCAGCCCCAGCATTTT
cdr3_aa: CASGPDGNQPQHF

j_call: TRBJ2-7
d_call: NA
clone_size: NA
v_call: TRBV15
cdr3_nt: TGTGCCACCAGCAGAGATAGAGGGCCCTACGAGCAGTACTTC
cdr3_aa: CATSRDRGPYEQYF

j_call: TRBJ1-2
d_call: NA
clone_size: once
v_call: TRBV4-3
cdr3_nt: TGCGCCAGCAGCCAAGATCCGCAGGGGCCAGGGTATGGCTACACCTTC
cdr3_aa: CASSQDPQGPGYGYTF

j_call: TRBJ1-2
d_call: TRBD1
clone_size: NA
v_call: TRBV6-1
cdr3_nt: TGTGCCAGCAGTGAGATCCTCAGGGGGTTAAATGGCTACACCTTC
cdr3_aa: CASSEILRGLNGYTF

j_call: TRBJ1-6
d_call: TRBD1
clone_size: NA
v_call: TRBV9
cdr3_nt: TGTGCCAGCAGCGTAGGGGGGACGGGACAGAATAATTCACCCCTCCACTTT
cdr3_aa: CASSVGGTGQNNSPLHF

j_call: TRBJ1-1
d_call: NA
clone_size: NA
v_call: TRBV6-6
cdr3_nt: TGTGCCAGCAGTTACTCCTCCGGGACAAGAGAAGCTTTCTTT
cdr3_aa: CASSYSSGTREAFF

j_call: TRBJ1-2
d_call: NA
clone_size: NA
v_call: TRBV5-4
cdr3_nt: TGTGCCAGCAGCCCGGGAGGCGGGTATGGCTACACCTTC
cdr3_aa: CASSPGGGYGYTF

j_call: TRBJ1-3
d_call: TRBD1
clone_size: NA
v_call: TRBV7-2
cdr3_nt: TGTGCCAGCCGACAGGGGAGAACAGGGCCCATATATTTT
cdr3_aa: CASRQGRTGPIYF

j_call: TRBJ1-1
d_call: TRBD1
clone_size: NA
v_call: TRBV18
cdr3_nt: TGTGCCAGCTCACCGGCCACAGGGGGGGCGAACACTGAAGCTTTCTTT
cdr3_aa: CASSPATGGANTEAFF

j_call: TRBJ2-7
d_call: NA
clone_size: NA
v_call: TRBV19
cdr3_nt: TGTGCCAGTAGTGCCTTGGGGGCCGAGCAGTACTTC
cdr3_aa: CASSALGAEQYF

j_call: TRBJ1-1
d_call: NA
clone_size: NA
v_call: TRBV6-5
cdr3_nt: TGTGCCAGCAGTTACTTCGCAGACACTGAAGCTTTCTTT
cdr3_aa: CASSYFADTEAFF

j_call: TRBJ1-2
d_call: NA
clone_size: NA
v_call: TRBV7-9
cdr3_nt: TGTGCCAGCAGTATAAAGGGGGGCGATGGCTACACCTTC
cdr3_aa: CASSIKGGDGYTF

j_call: TRBJ2-7
d_call: NA
clone_size: NA
v_call: TRBV6-1
cdr3_nt: TGTGCCAGCAGATACTACGAGCAGTACTTC
cdr3_aa: CASRYYEQYF

j_call: TRBJ2-1
d_call: NA
clone_size: NA
v_call: TRBV11-3
cdr3_nt: TGTGCCAGCAGCCACGGGACAAGCTCCTACAATGAGCAGTTCTTC
cdr3_aa: CASSHGTSSYNEQFF

j_call: TRBJ1-5
d_call: TRBD1
clone_size: NA
v_call: TRBV2
cdr3_nt: TGTGCCAGCAGGCCGACAGGGGGCAATCAGCCCCAGCATTTT
cdr3_aa: CASRPTGGNQPQHF

j_call: TRBJ2-1
d_call: TRBD2
clone_size: NA
v_call: TRBV7-2
cdr3_nt: TGTGCCAGCAGCTTAGTCTTCCAGTGGGGGGGGAATGAGCAGTTCTTC
cdr3_aa: CASSLVFQWGGNEQFF

j_call: TRBJ2-3
d_call: NA
clone_size: NA
v_call: TRBV5-6
cdr3_nt: TGTGCCAGCAGCTTGGCCAAAGGGGCGATTGATACGCAGTATTTT
cdr3_aa: CASSLAKGAIDTQYF